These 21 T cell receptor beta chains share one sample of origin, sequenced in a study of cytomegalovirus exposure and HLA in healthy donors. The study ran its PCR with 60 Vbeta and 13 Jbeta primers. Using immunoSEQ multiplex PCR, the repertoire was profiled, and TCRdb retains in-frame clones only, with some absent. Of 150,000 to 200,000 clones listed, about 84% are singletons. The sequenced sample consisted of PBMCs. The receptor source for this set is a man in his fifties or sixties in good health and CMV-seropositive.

CDR3 residues: CASSRTSGRYNEQFF. In nucleotides, the CDR3 is TGTGCCAGCAGTCGGACTAGCGGGAGATACAATGAGCAGTTCTTC. V gene TRBV6-5 combines with J gene TRBJ2-1; TRBD2 aligns across 13 bases. Germline lookup yields CDR1 MNHEY and CDR2 SVGAGI. This CDR3 spans 15 amino acids. V gave up 5 bases and J gave up 4 bases; unmatched junction bases: 2.

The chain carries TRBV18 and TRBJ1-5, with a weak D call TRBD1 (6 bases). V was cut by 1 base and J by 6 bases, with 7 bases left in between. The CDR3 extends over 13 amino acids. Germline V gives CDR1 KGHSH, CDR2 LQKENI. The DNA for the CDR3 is TGTGCCAGCTCACCACAAGGGGGTCAGCCCCAGCATTTT. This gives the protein CASSPQGGQPQHF. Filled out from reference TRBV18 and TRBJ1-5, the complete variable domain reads NAGVMQNPRHLVRRRGQEARLRCSPMKGHSHVYWYRQLPEEGLKFMVYLQKENIIDESGMPKERFSAEFPKEGPSILRIQQVVRGDSAAYFCASSPQGGQPQHFGDGTRLSIL.

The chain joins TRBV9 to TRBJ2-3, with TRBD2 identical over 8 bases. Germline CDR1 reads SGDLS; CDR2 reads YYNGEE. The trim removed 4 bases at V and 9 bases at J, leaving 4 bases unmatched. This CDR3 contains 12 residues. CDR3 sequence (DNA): TGTGCCAGCAGCCCCGCGGGGGGCACGCAGTATTTT. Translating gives CASSPAGGTQYF.

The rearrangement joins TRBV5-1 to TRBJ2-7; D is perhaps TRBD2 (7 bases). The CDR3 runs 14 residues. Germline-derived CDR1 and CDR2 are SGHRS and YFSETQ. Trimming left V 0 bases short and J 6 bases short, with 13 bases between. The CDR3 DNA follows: TGCGCCAGCAGCTTGGCCTCGGGGGGCGGCGAGCAGTACTTC. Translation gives CASSLASGGGEQYF.

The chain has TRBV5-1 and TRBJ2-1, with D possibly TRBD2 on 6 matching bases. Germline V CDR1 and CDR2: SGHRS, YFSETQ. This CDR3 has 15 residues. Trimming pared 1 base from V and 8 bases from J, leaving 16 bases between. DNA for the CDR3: TGCGCCAGCAGCTTGCATTACGGGACGGGAGATGAGCAGTTCTTC. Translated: CASSLHYGTGDEQFF.

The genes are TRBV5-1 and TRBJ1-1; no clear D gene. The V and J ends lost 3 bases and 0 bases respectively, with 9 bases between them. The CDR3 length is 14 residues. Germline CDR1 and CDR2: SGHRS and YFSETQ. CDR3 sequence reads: CASSSDYLNTEAFF. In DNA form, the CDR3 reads TGCGCCAGCAGCTCGGACTACCTGAACACTGAAGCTTTCTTT.

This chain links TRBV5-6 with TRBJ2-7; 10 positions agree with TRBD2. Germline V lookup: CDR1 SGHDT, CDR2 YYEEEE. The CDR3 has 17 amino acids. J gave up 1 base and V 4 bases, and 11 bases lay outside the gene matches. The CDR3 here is CASSPPSGRGESYEQYF. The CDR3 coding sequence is TGTGCCAGCAGCCCACCTAGCGGGAGAGGGGAGTCCTACGAGCAGTACTTC. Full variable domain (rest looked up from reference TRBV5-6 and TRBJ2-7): DAGVTQSPTHLIKTRGQQVTLRCSPKSGHDTVSWYQQALGQGPQFIFQYYEEEERQRGNFPDRFSGHQFPNYSSELNVNALLLGDSALYLCASSPPSGRGESYEQYFGPGTRLTVT.

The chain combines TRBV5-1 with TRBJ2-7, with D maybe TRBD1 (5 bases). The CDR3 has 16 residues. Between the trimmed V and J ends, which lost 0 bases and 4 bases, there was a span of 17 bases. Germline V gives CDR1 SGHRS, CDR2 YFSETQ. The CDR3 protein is CASSLDSSSRAYEQYF. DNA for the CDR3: TGCGCCAGCAGCTTGGACAGTTCAAGCAGGGCTTACGAGCAGTACTTC.

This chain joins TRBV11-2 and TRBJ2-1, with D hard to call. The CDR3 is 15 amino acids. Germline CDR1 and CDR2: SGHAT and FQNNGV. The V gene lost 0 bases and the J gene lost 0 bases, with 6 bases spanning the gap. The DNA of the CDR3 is TGTGCCAGCAGCTTAGAGCGGAACTCCTACAATGAGCAGTTCTTC. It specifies CASSLERNSYNEQFF.

In DNA, the CDR3 is TGTGCCAGCAGTGGAATTGGCCAGGGGGTTTTCTCGGTCTACGAGCAGTACTTC. This translates into CASSGIGQGVFSVYEQYF. The chain employs TRBV6-1 and TRBJ2-7, with TRBD1 identical over 7 bases. V was pared by 4 bases and J by 3 bases, with 18 bases of the junction left unmatched. CDR1 is MNHNS, CDR2 SASEGT, per germline. CDR3 length: 18 amino acids.

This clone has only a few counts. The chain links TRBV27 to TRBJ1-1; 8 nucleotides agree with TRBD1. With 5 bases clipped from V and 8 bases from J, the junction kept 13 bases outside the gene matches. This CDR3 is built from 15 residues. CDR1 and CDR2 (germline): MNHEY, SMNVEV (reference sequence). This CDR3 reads CASSPWTGRSGEAFF. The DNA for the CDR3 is TGTGCCAGCAGTCCATGGACAGGGCGGAGTGGGGAAGCTTTCTTT.

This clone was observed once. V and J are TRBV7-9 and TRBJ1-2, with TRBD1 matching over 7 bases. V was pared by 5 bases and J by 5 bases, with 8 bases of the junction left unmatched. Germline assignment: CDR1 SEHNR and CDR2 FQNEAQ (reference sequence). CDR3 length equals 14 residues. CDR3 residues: CASSPGQRGYGYTF. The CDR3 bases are TGTGCCAGCAGCCCGGGACAGAGGGGGTATGGCTACACCTTC.

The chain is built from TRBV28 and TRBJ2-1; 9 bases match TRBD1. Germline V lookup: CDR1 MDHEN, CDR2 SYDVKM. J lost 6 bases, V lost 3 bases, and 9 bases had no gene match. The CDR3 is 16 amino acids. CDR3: CASSLAGQGRANEQFF. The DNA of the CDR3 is TGTGCCAGCAGTTTGGCGGGACAGGGAAGGGCCAATGAGCAGTTCTTC.

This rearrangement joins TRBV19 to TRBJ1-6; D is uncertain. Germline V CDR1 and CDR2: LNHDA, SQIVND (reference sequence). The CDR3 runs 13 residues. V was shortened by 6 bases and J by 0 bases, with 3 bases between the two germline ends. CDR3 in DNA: TGTGCCAGTAGGAGCTCCTATAATTCACCCCTCCACTTT. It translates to CASRSSYNSPLHF.

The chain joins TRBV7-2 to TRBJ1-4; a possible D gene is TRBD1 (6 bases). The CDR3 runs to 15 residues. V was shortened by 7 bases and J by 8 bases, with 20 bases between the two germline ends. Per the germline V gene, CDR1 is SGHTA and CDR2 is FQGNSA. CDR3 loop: CASTRVHRAREKLFF. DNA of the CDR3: TGTGCCAGCACCAGGGTGCACAGGGCTCGAGAAAAACTGTTTTTT.

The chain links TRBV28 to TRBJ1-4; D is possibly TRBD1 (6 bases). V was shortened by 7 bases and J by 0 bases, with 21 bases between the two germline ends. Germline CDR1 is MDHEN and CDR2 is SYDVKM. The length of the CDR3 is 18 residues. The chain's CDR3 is CASTYRRTATATNEKLFF. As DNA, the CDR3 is TGTGCCAGCACTTACCGACGGACAGCGACAGCAACTAATGAAAAACTGTTTTTT.

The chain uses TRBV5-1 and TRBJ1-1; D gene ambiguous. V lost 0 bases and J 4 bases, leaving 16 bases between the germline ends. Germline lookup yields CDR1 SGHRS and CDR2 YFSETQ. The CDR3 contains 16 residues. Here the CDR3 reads CASSLVPGKMSTEAFF. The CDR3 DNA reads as TGCGCCAGCAGCTTGGTACCGGGGAAAATGAGCACTGAAGCTTTCTTT.

The CDR3 spells CASSSQGLFNYGYTF. In nucleotides, the CDR3 is TGTGCCAGCAGCTCTCAGGGCCTATTTAACTATGGCTACACCTTC. The chain recombines TRBV14 with TRBJ1-2; D is possibly TRBD1 (5 bases). V was cut by 5 bases and J by 1 base, with 14 bases left in between. This CDR3 comprises 15 residues. Looked up from germline, CDR1 is SGHDN and CDR2 is FVKESK. Combining the CDR3 with reference TRBV14 and TRBJ1-2 gives the whole variable domain EAGVTQFPSHSVIEKGQTVTLRCDPISGHDNLYWYRRVMGKEIKFLLHFVKESKQDESGMPNNRFLAERTGGTYSTLKVQPAELEDSGVYFCASSSQGLFNYGYTFGSGTRLTVV.

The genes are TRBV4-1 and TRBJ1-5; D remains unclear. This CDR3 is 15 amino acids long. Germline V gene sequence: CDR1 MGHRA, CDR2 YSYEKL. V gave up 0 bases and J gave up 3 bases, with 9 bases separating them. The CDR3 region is CASSQDGQFNQPQHF. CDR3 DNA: TGCGCCAGCAGCCAAGATGGCCAGTTCAATCAGCCCCAGCATTTT.

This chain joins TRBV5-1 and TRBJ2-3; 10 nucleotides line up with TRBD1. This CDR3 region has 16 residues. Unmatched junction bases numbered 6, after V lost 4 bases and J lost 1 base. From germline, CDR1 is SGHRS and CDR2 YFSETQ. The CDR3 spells CASSLGDRGRTDTQYF. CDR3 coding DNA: TGCGCCAGCAGCCTAGGGGACAGGGGCCGCACAGATACGCAGTATTTT.

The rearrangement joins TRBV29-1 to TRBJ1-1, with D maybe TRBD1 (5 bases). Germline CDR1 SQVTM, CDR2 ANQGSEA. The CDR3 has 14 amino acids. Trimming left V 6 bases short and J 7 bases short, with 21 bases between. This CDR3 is CSVYAGYPTYEAFF. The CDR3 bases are TGCAGCGTCTACGCAGGGTACCCCACTTATGAAGCTTTCTTT.